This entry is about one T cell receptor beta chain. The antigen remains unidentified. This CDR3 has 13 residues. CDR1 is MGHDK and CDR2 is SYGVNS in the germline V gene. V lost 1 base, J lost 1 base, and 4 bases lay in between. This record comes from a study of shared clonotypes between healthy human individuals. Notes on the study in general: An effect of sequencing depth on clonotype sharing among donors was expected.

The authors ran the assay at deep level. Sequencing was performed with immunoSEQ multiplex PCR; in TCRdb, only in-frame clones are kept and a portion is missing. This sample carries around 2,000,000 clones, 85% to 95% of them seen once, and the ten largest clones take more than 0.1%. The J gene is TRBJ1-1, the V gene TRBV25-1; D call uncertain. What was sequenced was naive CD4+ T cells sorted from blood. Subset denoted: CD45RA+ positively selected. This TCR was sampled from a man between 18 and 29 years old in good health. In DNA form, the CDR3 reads TGTGCCAGCAGTGAATTACGGAACACTGAAGCTTTCTTT. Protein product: CASSELRNTEAFF.